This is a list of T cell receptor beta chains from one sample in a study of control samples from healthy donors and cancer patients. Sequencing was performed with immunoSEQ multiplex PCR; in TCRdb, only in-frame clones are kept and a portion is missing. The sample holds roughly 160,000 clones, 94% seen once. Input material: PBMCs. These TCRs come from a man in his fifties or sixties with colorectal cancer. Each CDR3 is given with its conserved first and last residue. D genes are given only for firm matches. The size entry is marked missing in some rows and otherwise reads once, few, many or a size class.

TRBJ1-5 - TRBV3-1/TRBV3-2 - CASSQSGGGQPQHF TGTGCCAGCAGCCAATCGGGGGGGGGACAGCCCCAGCATTTT
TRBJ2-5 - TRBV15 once CATSRTGTARDQYF TGTGCCACCAGCCGGACCGGGACTGCCAGAGACCAGTACTTC
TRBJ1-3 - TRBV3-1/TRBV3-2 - CASSQDYTISGNTIYF TGTGCCAGCAGCCAGGACTATACTATCTCTGGAAACACCATATATTTT
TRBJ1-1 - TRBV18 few CASSPSGAENTEAFF TGTGCCAGCTCACCCTCAGGGGCCGAAAACACTGAAGCTTTCTTT
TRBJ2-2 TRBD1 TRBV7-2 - CASSLRTGENSGELFF TGTGCCAGCAGCTTACGGACAGGGGAAAACTCCGGGGAGCTGTTTTTT
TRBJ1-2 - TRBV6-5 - CASSSNYGYTF TGTGCCAGCTCCTCTAACTATGGCTACACCTTC
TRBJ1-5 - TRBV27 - CASSLLGANQPQHF TGTGCCAGCAGTTTATTAGGGGCTAATCAGCCCCAGCATTTT
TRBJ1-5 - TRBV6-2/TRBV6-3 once CASSYSWGSNQPQHF TGTGCCAGCAGTTACTCTTGGGGGAGTAATCAGCCCCAGCATTTT
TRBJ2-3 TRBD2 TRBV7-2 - CASSKQTSGGLTSTDTQYF TGTGCCAGCAGCAAACAGACTAGCGGGGGTCTTACTAGCACAGATACGCAGTATTTT
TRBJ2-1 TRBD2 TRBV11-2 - CASSSPGLAGAGEQFF TGTGCCAGCAGCTCTCCGGGACTAGCGGGGGCCGGTGAGCAGTTCTTC
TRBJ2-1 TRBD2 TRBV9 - CASSLGTSGGEEQFF TGTGCCAGCAGCCTGGGGACTAGCGGGGGAGAAGAGCAGTTCTTC
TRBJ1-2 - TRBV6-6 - CASTLILGGLYGYTF TGTGCCAGCACCTTAATATTAGGGGGGCTCTATGGCTACACCTTC
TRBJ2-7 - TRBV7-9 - CASSYTGIPNYF TGTGCCAGCAGCTATACCGGGATACCAAATTACTTC
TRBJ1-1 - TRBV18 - CASSPVGGITEAFF TGTGCCAGCTCACCGGTTGGGGGCATCACTGAAGCTTTCTTT
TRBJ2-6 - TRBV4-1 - CASSHLGQQPSSGANVLTF TGCGCCAGCAGCCACCTTGGACAGCAGCCCTCCTCTGGGGCCAACGTCCTGACTTTC
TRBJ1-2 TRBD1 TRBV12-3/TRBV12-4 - CASTRGQGYTF TGTGCCAGCACTAGGGGGCAGGGCTACACCTTC
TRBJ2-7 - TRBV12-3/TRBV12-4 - CASSLRSYEQYF TGTGCCAGCAGTCTGCGCTCCTACGAGCAGTACTTC
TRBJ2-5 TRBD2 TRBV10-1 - CASSVSSGGQETQYF TGCGCCAGCAGTGTATCTAGCGGGGGTCAAGAGACCCAGTACTTC
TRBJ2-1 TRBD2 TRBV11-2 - CASSLDGVAGNEQFF TGTGCCAGCAGCTTAGATGGGGTAGCGGGGAATGAGCAGTTCTTC
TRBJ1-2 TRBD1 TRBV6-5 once CASRDRDGYTF TGTGCCAGCAGGGACAGGGATGGCTACACCTTC
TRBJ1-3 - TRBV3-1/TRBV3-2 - CASSQGGRQSNTIYF TGTGCCAGCAGCCAAGGGGGCCGTCAATCCAACACCATATATTTT
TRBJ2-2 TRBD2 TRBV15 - CATSRDVGTTSGELFF TGTGCCACCAGCAGGGACGTTGGGACTACATCCGGGGAGCTGTTTTTT
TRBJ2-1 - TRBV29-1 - CSVETGSSYNEQFF TGCAGCGTTGAAACGGGGAGCTCCTACAATGAGCAGTTCTTC
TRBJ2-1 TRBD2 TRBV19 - CASSAPPSGGANEQFF TGTGCCAGTAGTGCCCCTCCTAGCGGGGGGGCCAATGAGCAGTTCTTC
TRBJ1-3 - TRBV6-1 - CASSDSGNTIYF TGTGCCAGCAGTGACTCTGGAAACACCATATATTTT
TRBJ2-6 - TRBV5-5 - CASSKDPLSGANVLTF TGTGCCAGCAGCAAGGACCCACTCTCTGGGGCCAACGTCCTGACTTTC
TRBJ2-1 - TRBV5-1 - CASSLVAETNEQFF TGCGCCAGCAGCTTGGTCGCAGAAACTAATGAGCAGTTCTTC
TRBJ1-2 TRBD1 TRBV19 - CASNRQGSNYGYTF TGTGCCAGTAACAGACAGGGGTCTAACTATGGCTACACCTTC
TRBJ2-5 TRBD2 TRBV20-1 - CSASSLAGGPQETQYF TGCAGTGCTAGTTCTCTAGCGGGGGGCCCCCAAGAGACCCAGTACTTC
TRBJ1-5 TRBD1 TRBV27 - CASSPVYRGRGRQPQHF TGTGCCAGCAGTCCCGTCTATAGGGGCAGGGGGCGCCAGCCCCAGCATTTT
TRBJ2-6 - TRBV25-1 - CASSEEGMVGANVLTF TGTGCCAGCAGTGAAGAGGGGATGGTTGGGGCCAACGTCCTGACTTTC
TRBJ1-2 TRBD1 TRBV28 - CASSPGTATGTSYGYTF TGTGCCAGCAGTCCCGGGACAGCCACGGGAACTAGCTATGGCTACACCTTC
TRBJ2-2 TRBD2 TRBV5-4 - CASSYGTSGHPIGELFF TGTGCCAGCAGCTACGGGACTAGCGGACACCCGATCGGGGAGCTGTTTTTT
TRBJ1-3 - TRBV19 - CASSKSGESNSGNTIYF TGTGCCAGTAGTAAGTCCGGAGAGTCGAACTCTGGAAACACCATATATTTT
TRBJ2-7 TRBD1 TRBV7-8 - CASSLALAGGLSSYEQYF TGTGCCAGCAGCTTAGCGTTGGCAGGGGGCTTGAGCTCCTACGAGCAGTACTTC
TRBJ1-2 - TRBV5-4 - CASSSFGSGYTF TGTGCCAGCAGCTCCTTCGGCAGTGGCTACACCTTC
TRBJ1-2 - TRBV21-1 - CASSRLGVVQGGGGYTF TGTGCCAGCAGCAGGTTGGGGGTCGTACAGGGGGGGGGCGGCTACACCTTC
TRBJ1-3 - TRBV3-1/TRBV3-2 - CASSQDQGSGNTIYF TGTGCCAGCAGCCAAGATCAGGGCTCTGGAAACACCATATATTTT
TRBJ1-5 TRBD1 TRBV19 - CASRGTDYSNQPQHF TGTGCCAGTAGAGGGACAGATTATAGCAATCAGCCCCAGCATTTT
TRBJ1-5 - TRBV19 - CASSTGGNGNQPQHF TGTGCCAGTAGTACCGGGGGGAATGGCAATCAGCCCCAGCATTTT
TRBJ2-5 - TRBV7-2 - CASSLTGTIRTQYF TGTGCCAGCAGCTTAACCGGGACAATAAGAACCCAGTACTTC
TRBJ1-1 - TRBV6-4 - CASSDSMGVQRGNTEAFF TGTGCCAGCAGTGACTCGATGGGCGTTCAAAGGGGGAACACTGAAGCTTTCTTT
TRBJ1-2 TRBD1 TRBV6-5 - CASSSARGTANYGYTF TGTGCCAGCAGTTCCGCCCGAGGGACAGCTAACTATGGCTACACCTTC
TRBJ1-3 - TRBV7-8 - CASSLGDSGNTIYF TGTGCCAGCAGCTTGGGGGACTCTGGAAACACCATATATTTT
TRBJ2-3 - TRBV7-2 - CASSLYGGPDTQYF TGTGCCAGCAGCTTATACGGGGGCCCAGATACGCAGTATTTT
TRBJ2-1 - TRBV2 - CASDPTGSNEQFF TGTGCCAGCGACCCAACAGGGAGCAATGAGCAGTTCTTC
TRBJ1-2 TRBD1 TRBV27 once CASSLTGGAYGYTF TGTGCCAGCAGTTTAACAGGGGGTGCCTATGGCTACACCTTC
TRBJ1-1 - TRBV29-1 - CSVEIGAEAFF TGCAGCGTTGAGATAGGGGCTGAAGCTTTCTTT
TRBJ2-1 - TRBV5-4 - CASSLVRGSSYNEQFF TGTGCCAGCAGCTTGGTTCGAGGGAGCTCCTACAATGAGCAGTTCTTC